Listed below are T cell receptor beta chains from one sample, sequenced in a study of blood T cell repertoires in COVID-19. Sequencing was performed with immunoSEQ multiplex PCR; in TCRdb, only in-frame clones are kept and a portion is missing. Among roughly 300,000 clones listed, under 90% were seen once. Sequencing was carried out using PBMCs or T cells enriched from blood (not recorded which). These receptors were collected from a man under 40 who had recovered from COVID-19. Each CDR3 is given with its conserved first and last residue. A D gene is named only where the DNA matches it firmly. The size of a clone is reported for some rows only, either as once, few or many, or as a class for expanded clones.

CDR3: CASSLLVGPGNTIYF
DNA: TGTGCCAGCAGCTTATTGGTGGGGCCCGGAAACACCATATATTTT
J: TRBJ1-3
D: -
size: -
V: TRBV11-1

CDR3: CASSLGGGRDEQFF
DNA: TGTGCCAGTAGTCTTGGAGGGGGCCGGGATGAGCAGTTCTTC
J: TRBJ2-1
D: -
size: few
V: TRBV19

CDR3: CASSLEGRERSPLHF
DNA: TGCGCCAGCAGCTTGGAAGGCAGGGAAAGGTCACCCCTCCACTTT
J: TRBJ1-6
D: -
size: -
V: TRBV5-1

CDR3: CSASTGRGEQYF
DNA: TGCAGTGCTAGTACAGGGCGAGGCGAGCAGTACTTC
J: TRBJ2-7
D: -
size: -
V: TRBV20-1

CDR3: CASSPVWKAGDNTEAFF
DNA: TGTGCCAGCTCACCAGTGTGGAAGGCAGGGGACAACACTGAAGCTTTCTTT
J: TRBJ1-1
D: -
size: -
V: TRBV18

CDR3: CAWSLGVQHGTDTQYF
DNA: TGTGCCTGGAGCCTAGGGGTCCAACACGGCACAGATACGCAGTATTTT
J: TRBJ2-3
D: -
size: once
V: TRBV30

CDR3: CASRTGQTNQPQHF
DNA: TGTGCCAGCAGAACCGGACAAACCAATCAGCCCCAGCATTTT
J: TRBJ1-5
D: -
size: once
V: TRBV28

CDR3: CASSYRAGGSNEQFF
DNA: TGTGCCAGCAGTTACCGAGCGGGGGGTTCCAATGAGCAGTTCTTC
J: TRBJ2-1
D: TRBD2
size: -
V: TRBV6-6

CDR3: CATTGGPAGHREKLFF
DNA: TGTGCCACCACGGGGGGGCCCGCGGGACATCGCGAAAAACTGTTTTTT
J: TRBJ1-4
D: -
size: -
V: TRBV24-1

CDR3: CAISESTGDYWNTQYF
DNA: TGTGCCATCAGTGAGTCGACAGGGGACTACTGGAATACGCAGTATTTT
J: TRBJ2-3
D: -
size: -
V: TRBV10-3

CDR3: CASSLVAGTTDTQYF
DNA: TGTGCCAGCAGCTTGGTAGCGGGGACCACAGATACGCAGTATTTT
J: TRBJ2-3
D: TRBD2
size: -
V: TRBV5-5

CDR3: CASSLGTAAYEQYF
DNA: TGTGCCAGCAGCCTAGGGACAGCTGCCTACGAGCAGTACTTC
J: TRBJ2-7
D: TRBD1
size: -
V: TRBV9

CDR3: CASSLDSNRNTEAFF
DNA: TGTGCCAGCAGCTTAGACAGTAACAGAAACACTGAAGCTTTCTTT
J: TRBJ1-1
D: -
size: -
V: TRBV7-2

CDR3: CASSLDIRGRTYEQYF
DNA: TGTGCCAGCAGCTTAGATATAAGGGGCCGAACCTACGAGCAGTACTTC
J: TRBJ2-7
D: -
size: -
V: TRBV11-3

CDR3: CASSRDPEGYTF
DNA: TGCGCCAGCAGCCGAGACCCTGAGGGCTACACCTTC
J: TRBJ1-2
D: -
size: -
V: TRBV4-1

CDR3: CASRSYQGTSGGLYEQYF
DNA: TGTGCCAGCAGATCTTACCAGGGGACTAGCGGGGGCCTCTACGAGCAGTACTTC
J: TRBJ2-7
D: TRBD2
size: -
V: TRBV27

CDR3: CASSYSIRAGRYTF
DNA: TGTGCCAGCAGTTACTCGATCAGGGCAGGTCGCTACACCTTC
J: TRBJ1-2
D: -
size: -
V: TRBV6-2/TRBV6-3

CDR3: CASSIGRGGSVTNEKLFF
DNA: TGTGCCAGTAGTATAGGAAGAGGGGGCAGTGTCACTAATGAAAAACTGTTTTTT
J: TRBJ1-4
D: TRBD1
size: -
V: TRBV19

CDR3: CASSSPHGQQETQYF
DNA: TGTGCCAGCAGTTCCCCCCACGGACAGCAAGAGACCCAGTACTTC
J: TRBJ2-5
D: -
size: -
V: TRBV6-5

CDR3: CASSFKTASYNSPLHF
DNA: TGTGCCAGCAGCTTTAAGACAGCTTCCTATAATTCACCCCTCCACTTT
J: TRBJ1-6
D: -
size: -
V: TRBV7-8

CDR3: CATSDPGTGGNYGYTF
DNA: TGTGCCACCAGTGATCCGGGGACAGGGGGTAACTATGGCTACACCTTC
J: TRBJ1-2
D: TRBD1
size: -
V: TRBV24-1

CDR3: CATSLRADTQYF
DNA: TGTGCCACCAGTCTGCGGGCAGATACGCAGTATTTT
J: TRBJ2-3
D: -
size: once
V: TRBV24-1

CDR3: CATSRDLSAYEQYF
DNA: TGTGCCACCAGCAGAGATTTGTCAGCCTACGAGCAGTACTTC
J: TRBJ2-7
D: -
size: -
V: TRBV15

CDR3: CATSGRNRNTIYF
DNA: TGTGCCACGTCGGGGAGGAATCGAAACACCATATATTTT
J: TRBJ1-3
D: -
size: few
V: TRBV19

CDR3: CASSQDEVTSGRALRDTQYF
DNA: TGTGCCAGCAGCCAAGATGAGGTGACTAGCGGGAGGGCCCTCAGAGATACGCAGTATTTT
J: TRBJ2-3
D: TRBD2
size: -
V: TRBV14

CDR3: CASSYRSGTGSKKLFF
DNA: TGTGCCAGCAGTTATCGATCCGGGACAGGGTCGAAGAAACTGTTTTTT
J: TRBJ1-4
D: TRBD1
size: -
V: TRBV6-5

CDR3: CASSSTLRGGSSTDTQYF
DNA: TGTGCCAGCAGCTCCACTTTGCGGGGCGGCTCTAGCACAGATACGCAGTATTTT
J: TRBJ2-3
D: -
size: -
V: TRBV7-6

CDR3: CATSDLMVRETQYF
DNA: TGTGCCACCAGTGATTTGATGGTTCGGGAGACCCAGTACTTC
J: TRBJ2-5
D: -
size: -
V: TRBV24-1

CDR3: CASSLDGGTYEQYF
DNA: TGCGCCAGCAGCTTGGACGGAGGAACCTACGAGCAGTACTTC
J: TRBJ2-7
D: -
size: once
V: TRBV5-1

CDR3: CASSQTPGTRYSEQFF
DNA: TGTGCCAGCAGTCAAACCCCCGGGACTAGGTATAGCGAGCAGTTCTTC
J: TRBJ2-1
D: TRBD2
size: -
V: TRBV6-2/TRBV6-3

CDR3: CASSPSLRDRGTDTQYF
DNA: TGTGCCAGCTCACCTTCCCTCCGGGACAGAGGCACAGATACGCAGTATTTT
J: TRBJ2-3
D: TRBD1
size: -
V: TRBV18

CDR3: CASSLTGGGYYGYTF
DNA: TGTGCCAGCAGCTTGACAGGGGGCGGCTACTATGGCTACACCTTC
J: TRBJ1-2
D: TRBD1
size: -
V: TRBV5-6

CDR3: CASSQVAGTYNEQFF
DNA: TGCGCCAGCAGCCAAGTAGCGGGGACCTACAATGAGCAGTTCTTC
J: TRBJ2-1
D: TRBD2
size: few
V: TRBV4-1

CDR3: CASSSDRNQPQHF
DNA: TGTGCCAGCAGCTCGGACAGGAATCAGCCCCAGCATTTT
J: TRBJ1-5
D: TRBD1
size: once
V: TRBV7-9

CDR3: CASSLAGGTIYF
DNA: TGTGCCAGCAGCTTAGCCGGTGGCACCATATATTTT
J: TRBJ1-3
D: -
size: -
V: TRBV11-3

CDR3: CASSPPRTANTEAFF
DNA: TGTGCCAGCAGCCCCCCCAGGACAGCGAACACTGAAGCTTTCTTT
J: TRBJ1-1
D: -
size: -
V: TRBV7-9

CDR3: CASMETGNTEAFF
DNA: TGTGCCAGCATGGAGACGGGGAACACTGAAGCTTTCTTT
J: TRBJ1-1
D: -
size: few
V: TRBV6-5

CDR3: CASSLHQKFYEQYF
DNA: TGTGCCAGCAGCCTACACCAGAAATTCTACGAGCAGTACTTC
J: TRBJ2-7
D: -
size: -
V: TRBV3-1/TRBV3-2

CDR3: CASSPLGLAGNNEQFF
DNA: TGTGCCAGCTCACCGCTCGGACTAGCGGGAAACAATGAGCAGTTCTTC
J: TRBJ2-1
D: TRBD2
size: once
V: TRBV18

CDR3: CASSLGLTTEQYF
DNA: TGTGCCAGCAGTTTGGGCCTTACCACCGAGCAGTACTTC
J: TRBJ2-7
D: -
size: -
V: TRBV12-3/TRBV12-4

CDR3: CASSQFQLRTEAFF
DNA: TGTGCCAGCAGCCAATTTCAACTCAGGACTGAAGCTTTCTTT
J: TRBJ1-1
D: -
size: -
V: TRBV14

CDR3: CSALTTVGYTF
DNA: TGCAGCGCCCTGACTACTGTGGGCTACACCTTC
J: TRBJ1-2
D: -
size: -
V: TRBV29-1

CDR3: CASSPPAGNGYTF
DNA: TGTGCCAGCTCACCACCGGCAGGGAATGGCTACACCTTC
J: TRBJ1-2
D: -
size: -
V: TRBV18

CDR3: CASSQGLAGANEQFF
DNA: TGTGCCAGCAGCCAAGGTCTAGCGGGGGCCAATGAGCAGTTCTTC
J: TRBJ2-1
D: TRBD2
size: -
V: TRBV3-1/TRBV3-2

CDR3: CASSSGETQYF
DNA: TGTGCCAGCTCATCCGGGGAGACCCAGTACTTC
J: TRBJ2-5
D: -
size: -
V: TRBV18

CDR3: CASSPPSDRVNTEAFF
DNA: TGTGCCAGCAGCCCCCCCTCGGACAGGGTGAACACTGAAGCTTTCTTT
J: TRBJ1-1
D: TRBD1
size: -
V: TRBV11-3

CDR3: CASSLAGLYGYTF
DNA: TGCGCCAGCAGCTTGGCAGGGCTCTATGGCTACACCTTC
J: TRBJ1-2
D: -
size: -
V: TRBV5-1

CDR3: CASSYVRVGYEQYF
DNA: TGTGCCAGCAGTTACGTGAGGGTCGGCTACGAGCAGTACTTC
J: TRBJ2-7
D: -
size: -
V: TRBV6-5

CDR3: CASSTAGTGGTEAFF
DNA: TGCGCCAGCAGCACCGCCGGGACAGGGGGTACTGAAGCTTTCTTT
J: TRBJ1-1
D: TRBD1
size: -
V: TRBV4-1

CDR3: CASTPPTGNYGYTF
DNA: TGTGCCAGTACTCCCCCGACAGGGAACTATGGCTACACCTTC
J: TRBJ1-2
D: TRBD1
size: -
V: TRBV28

CDR3: CASSHGTGVDGYTF
DNA: TGTGCCAGCAGCCACGGGACAGGGGTGGATGGCTACACCTTC
J: TRBJ1-2
D: TRBD1
size: -
V: TRBV4-2

CDR3: CASRDRAYGYTF
DNA: TGTGCCAGCAGGGACAGGGCCTATGGCTACACCTTC
J: TRBJ1-2
D: TRBD1
size: -
V: TRBV27

CDR3: CASRKQGLNTEAFF
DNA: TGCGCCAGCAGGAAACAGGGGTTGAACACTGAAGCTTTCTTT
J: TRBJ1-1
D: TRBD1
size: -
V: TRBV10-1

CDR3: CASSPEGSAGLNTIYF
DNA: TGTGCCAGCAGCCCCGAAGGGTCGGCGGGCTTAAACACCATATATTTT
J: TRBJ1-3
D: -
size: -
V: TRBV5-4